The 28 T cell receptor beta chains below all came from one sample that was sequenced in a study of blood T cell repertoires in COVID-19. Assay: immunoSEQ multiplex PCR; the TCRdb copy retains only in-frame clones and omits some. The sample gives fewer than 400,000 clones, around 82% of which show up once; roughly 3% is in the top ten. The sample consisted of peripheral blood. The receptor source for this set is a man aged 25-45 years with active or convalescent COVID-19.

This rearrangement joins TRBV7-2 to TRBJ2-2; TRBD2 might be the D (6 bases). The CDR3 contains 15 residues. From germline, CDR1 is SGHTA and CDR2 FQGNSA. V shed 1 base and J shed 3 bases, with 9 bases lying between them. The DNA of the CDR3 is TGTGCCAGCAGCTTAGTCGGGAGATACACCGGGGAGCTGTTTTTT. This gives the protein CASSLVGRYTGELFF. The full variable domain, with the rest looked up from reference TRBV7-2 and TRBJ2-2, is GAGVSQSPSNKVTEKGKDVELRCDPISGHTALYWYRQSLGQGLEFLIYFQGNSAPDKSGLPSDRFSAERTGGSVSTLTIQRTQQEDSAVYLCASSLVGRYTGELFFGEGSRLTVL.

Here the CDR3 reads CASSLHGGSTDTQYF. The DNA of the CDR3 is TGCGCCAGCAGCCTACACGGGGGTTCCACAGATACGCAGTATTTT. This chain uses TRBV5-1 with TRBJ2-3; D perhaps matches TRBD2 (6 bases). Germline CDR1 SGHRS, CDR2 YFSETQ. The CDR3 is made up of 15 amino acids. Trimming removed 4 bases from V and 2 bases from J, with 14 bases in between.

Turning to this clone: In the same sample, other DNA sequences code for this CDR3. The chain employs TRBV4-3 and TRBJ1-2; D gene uncertain. V was trimmed by 0 bases and J by 8 bases, leaving 10 bases between them. Germline V CDR1 and CDR2: LGHNA, YSLEER. This CDR3 comprises 13 residues. The CDR3 DNA reads TGCGCCAGCAGCCAAGATATCGGTCGGGGCTACACCTTC. This translates into CASSQDIGRGYTF.

This chain links TRBV5-6 with TRBJ2-1; D may be TRBD1 (6 bases). Germline CDR1 is SGHDT and CDR2 is YYEEEE. V was clipped by 1 base and J by 3 bases, with 14 bases between them. The CDR3 spans 16 residues. The CDR3, as DNA: TGTGCCAGCAGCTTGAATTGGGACACCGACTACAATGAGCAGTTCTTC. Amino acids: CASSLNWDTDYNEQFF.

The chain links TRBV7-3 to TRBJ1-2, with D possibly matching TRBD1 (5 bases). Germline V gene data show CDR1 as SGHTA and CDR2 as FQGTGA. The CDR3 sequence is 13 residues long. Between the trimmed V and J ends, which lost 4 bases and 5 bases, there was a span of 11 bases. CDR3 protein: CASSSPGGYGYTF. The CDR3 DNA follows: TGTGCCAGCAGCTCCCCCGGGGGATATGGCTACACCTTC.

The J gene is TRBJ2-7, the V gene TRBV5-6; 7 bases fit TRBD1. Germline assignment: CDR1 SGHDT and CDR2 YYEEEE. The trim removed 4 bases at V and 6 bases at J, leaving 7 bases unmatched. The CDR3 sequence is 13 residues long. This chain's CDR3 is CASSPGQVGEQYF. The DNA for the CDR3 is TGTGCCAGCAGCCCTGGACAGGTAGGCGAGCAGTACTTC.

The gene calls are TRBV13 and TRBJ2-1, with a weak D call TRBD2 (6 bases). V was trimmed by 4 bases and J by 7 bases, leaving 14 bases between them. The CDR3 covers 14 residues. Germline values: CDR1 PRHDT, CDR2 FYEKMQ (reference sequence). The CDR3 DNA is TGTGCCAGCAGCTCCCCCGGAGGGGCAAATGAGCAGTTCTTC. Residues: CASSSPGGANEQFF.

V is TRBV24-1 and J is TRBJ2-1; TRBD1 matches 7 bases. Germline V CDR1 and CDR2: KGHDR, SFDVKD. V shed 3 bases and J 10 bases; nucleotides not matched to a gene: 5. The CDR3 runs 13 residues. The CDR3 spells CATSDPGQTEQFF. Here the CDR3 DNA reads TGTGCCACCAGTGATCCGGGACAGACAGAGCAGTTCTTC.

As DNA, the CDR3 is TGTGCCAGCAGTTGGCTCGCAGGGGCCTCCTACGAGCAGTACTTC. It translates to CASSWLAGASYEQYF. J is TRBJ2-7 and V is TRBV27, with D possibly TRBD1 on 6 matching bases. The V gene's germline CDR1 is MNHEY and CDR2 SMNVEV (reference sequence). The germline V and J ends were trimmed by 4 bases and 0 bases, with 13 bases remaining between them. This CDR3 region has 15 residues.

The chain links TRBV19 to TRBJ1-2; D is uncertain. Germline V gene sequence: CDR1 LNHDA, CDR2 SQIVND (reference sequence). This CDR3 is 14 amino acids long. V shed 1 base and J shed 3 bases, with 9 bases lying between them. CDR3 nucleotide sequence: TGTGCCAGTAGTATAGTCGGCGGAGACTATGGCTACACCTTC. This translates into CASSIVGGDYGYTF.

In regard to this clone: Other DNA variants within this sample encode the same CDR3. The chain is built from TRBV5-1 and TRBJ1-1; 7 nucleotides match TRBD1. This CDR3 has 15 amino acids. The junction had 4 bases not matched to a gene; V was cut back by 0 bases and J by 2 bases. The germline V gene encodes CDR1 SGHRS and CDR2 YFSETQ. CDR3 protein: CASSLDGGGNTEAFF. The CDR3 DNA sequence: TGCGCCAGCAGCTTGGACGGAGGGGGCAACACTGAAGCTTTCTTT.

This chain uses TRBV2 with TRBJ2-3; 10 bases map to TRBD2. The CDR3 consists of 15 residues. Per the germline V gene, CDR1 is SNHLY and CDR2 is FYNNEI. V lost 7 bases, J lost 1 base, and 5 bases stayed unmatched. CDR3 coding DNA: TGTGCCAGCAAGTATCTAGCGGGAGGCACAGATACGCAGTATTTT. This codes for CASKYLAGGTDTQYF.

The rearrangement joins TRBV21-1 to TRBJ1-1. TRBV21-1 is reported as a pseudogene. The CDR3 spans 11 residues. CDR3 region: CASSKREGAFF. CDR3 nucleotide sequence: TGTGCCAGCAGCAAAAGGGAGGGAGCTTTCTTT.

V gene TRBV24-1 combines with J gene TRBJ1-5, with 9 bases matching TRBD1. V trimming: 9 bases; J trimming: 6 bases; junction bases outside the gene matches: 5. In germline, CDR1 is KGHDR, CDR2 SFDVKD. This CDR3 region has 13 residues. CDR3 protein: CATGQGIGQPQHF. CDR3 DNA sequence: TGTGCCACCGGACAGGGGATTGGTCAGCCCCAGCATTTT.

The chain recombines TRBV21-1 with TRBJ1-5; the table names TRBD1, a call not compared with the DNA. TRBV21-1 corresponds to a pseudogene. The CDR3 totals 19 residues. The CDR3 sequence: CASSKVRDRWGNSNQPQHF. The DNA of the CDR3 is TGTGCCAGCAGCAAAGTAAGGGACAGGTGGGGGAATAGCAATCAGCCCCAGCATTTT.

This chain uses TRBV29-1 with TRBJ2-7, with D maybe TRBD1 (5 bases). Germline V lookup: CDR1 SQVTM, CDR2 ANQGSEA. The V end lost 6 bases, the J end lost 2 bases, and 11 bases lay between the germline ends. This CDR3 contains 12 residues. DNA of the CDR3: TGCAGCGTCTCTTTGGGGCCCTACGAGCAGTACTTC. Translated: CSVSLGPYEQYF.

V is TRBV19 and J is TRBJ2-5; 11 bases are shared with TRBD2. The CDR3 length is 15 residues. J lost 4 bases, V lost 2 bases, and 3 bases had no gene match. Germline values: CDR1 LNHDA, CDR2 SQIVND (reference sequence). In DNA, the CDR3 is TGTGCCAGTAGTATAATGCTAGCGGGAGGAGAGACCCAGTACTTC. The encoded protein is CASSIMLAGGETQYF.

J is TRBJ2-7 and V is TRBV28, with 8 bases matching TRBD1. The CDR3 spans 17 residues. The V and J ends lost 2 bases and 1 base, in that order; junction bases with no gene match: 10. Looked up from germline, CDR1 is MDHEN and CDR2 is SYDVKM. CDR3 protein: CASSLPVRDRWSYEQYF. The CDR3 coding sequence is TGTGCCAGCAGTTTACCTGTCCGGGACAGGTGGTCCTACGAGCAGTACTTC.

The chain is built from TRBV3-1 (or the pseudogene TRBV3-2) and TRBJ1-3; a weak D match, TRBD1 (5 bases). The length of the CDR3 is 19 residues. Germline loops: CDR1 LGHDT, CDR2 YNNKEL (reference sequence). The V and J ends lost 0 bases and 0 bases respectively, with 18 bases between them. The CDR3 sequence is CASSQEFRSDIHSGNTIYF. The CDR3, as DNA: TGTGCCAGCAGCCAAGAATTTAGGTCGGACATACACTCTGGAAACACCATATATTTT.

The chain combines TRBV11-2 with TRBJ1-3, with TRBD1 as a possible D gene (5 bases). V shed 1 base and J shed 2 bases, with 12 bases lying between them. Germline CDR1 SGHAT, CDR2 FQNNGV. The length of the CDR3 is 16 residues. The CDR3 spells CASSLVPRETGNTIYF. DNA of the CDR3: TGTGCCAGCAGCTTAGTTCCCAGGGAAACTGGAAACACCATATATTTT. Drawing the rest from reference TRBV11-2 and TRBJ1-3, the complete variable domain is EAGVAQSPRYKIIEKRQSVAFWCNPISGHATLYWYQQILGQGPKLLIQFQNNGVVDDSQLPKDRFSAERLKGVDSTLKIQPAKLEDSAVYLCASSLVPRETGNTIYFGEGSWLTVV.

V usage is TRBV7-8 and J usage is TRBJ2-2, with 11 bases matching TRBD2. The ends lost 1 base at V and 1 base at J; junction bases unmatched: 2. The CDR3 is made up of 17 amino acids. Germline V gene data show CDR1 as SGHVS and CDR2 as FQNEAQ. The CDR3 nucleotides read TGTGCCAGCAGCTTAGGTGGGACTAGCGGGAACACCGGGGAGCTGTTTTTT. Translating it yields CASSLGGTSGNTGELFF.

The CDR3: CASSKGSQIGNQPQHF. In DNA, the CDR3 is TGTGCCAGTAGTAAGGGGTCTCAGATCGGCAATCAGCCCCAGCATTTT. This chain uses TRBV19 with TRBJ1-5; maybe TRBD1 (5 bases). The CDR3 covers 16 residues. Trimming left V 4 bases short and J 2 bases short, with 15 bases between. The germline V gene encodes CDR1 LNHDA and CDR2 SQIVND (reference sequence). The complete variable domain, with remaining parts taken from reference TRBV19 and TRBJ1-5, reads DGGITQSPKYLFRKEGQNVTLSCEQNLNHDAMYWYRQDPGQGLRLIYYSQIVNDFQKGDIAEGYSVSREKKESFPLTVTSAQKNPTAFYLCASSKGSQIGNQPQHFGDGTRLSIL.

As to this clone: The junction differs from germline at one of its ends, possibly a read error. The chain is built from TRBV24-1 and TRBJ2-5, with 7 bases that match TRBD2. Germline CDR1 is KGHDR and CDR2 is SFDVKD. The CDR3 consists of 15 residues. CDR3 nucleotides: TGTGCCGCCAGTGAGGCCGGGACTAACACAGAGACCCAGTACTTC. This encodes CAASEAGTNTETQYF.

The V gene is TRBV2, the J gene TRBJ2-3, with D unresolved. CDR1 is SNHLY and CDR2 is FYNNEI in the germline V gene. Trimming cost V 3 bases and J 1 base, with 5 bases left between them. The CDR3 totals 13 residues. As DNA, the CDR3 is TGTGCCAGCAGTGAGGGCGGCACAGATACGCAGTATTTT. The encoded protein is CASSEGGTDTQYF.

The chain employs TRBV7-8 and TRBJ2-2; D is unclear. Trimming took 1 base from V and 6 from J, leaving 6 bases between them. CDR3 length: 13 amino acids. The germline gives CDR1 SGHVS, CDR2 FQNEAQ. In DNA, the CDR3 is TGTGCCAGCAGCTTAGGCGCGGCCGGGGAGCTGTTTTTT. Protein product: CASSLGAAGELFF.

The chain uses TRBV7-3 and TRBJ2-1; D is ambiguous. CDR1 is SGHTA, CDR2 FQGTGA, per germline. This CDR3 region has 13 residues. Trimming shortened V by 4 bases and J by 9 bases, and 13 bases separated the two germline ends. The CDR3 nucleotides are TGTGCCAGCAGCTCCGTTTACAATGGTGAGCAGTTCTTC. Residues: CASSSVYNGEQFF. Drawing the rest from reference TRBV7-3 and TRBJ2-1, the complete variable domain is GAGVSQTPSNKVTEKGKYVELRCDPISGHTALYWYRQSLGQGPEFLIYFQGTGAADDSGLPNDRFFAVRPEGSVSTLKIQRTERGDSAVYLCASSSVYNGEQFFGPGTRLTVL.

V usage is TRBV7-2 and J usage is TRBJ2-7, with D possibly being TRBD1 (6 bases). There are 12 residues in the CDR3. The ends were cut back, 5 bases at V and 4 bases at J, with 9 bases in the middle. CDR1 SGHTA and CDR2 FQGNSA come from the germline V gene. The CDR3 reads CASSQQGYEQYF. Written as DNA, the CDR3 is TGTGCCAGCAGCCAACAGGGATACGAGCAGTACTTC.

Of note for this clone: A read error may be the cause here, since a much bigger clone is one base away. This rearrangement joins TRBV3-1 (or the pseudogene TRBV3-2) to TRBJ2-2; D gene ambiguous. This CDR3 has 13 residues. Germline CDR1 is LGHDT and CDR2 is YNNKEL (reference sequence). V was pared by 4 bases and J by 0 bases, with 3 bases between. The CDR3 protein is CASSPSNTGELFF. CDR3 nucleotides: TGTGCCAGCAGCCCCTCGAACACCGGGGAGCTGTTTTTT.